Given below is one T cell receptor (beta chain) in context. Antigen unknown. A much larger clone lies a single base off, so this may be a read error. This entry comes from a study of Graves' ophthalmopathy and Graves' hyperthyroidism. Overall study results and limits: In blood, most expanded thyroid clonotypes above 0.001 frequency were also detected.

From germline, CDR1 is LNHDA and CDR2 SQIVND (reference sequence). Trimming pared 5 bases from V and 8 bases from J, leaving 15 bases between. The CDR3 runs to 13 residues. Moderate-to-severe activity, CAS ≥3, NOSPECS ≥4 and a duration under 3 months were seen in donors with ophthalmopathy. PBMCs originated in roughly 10 ml of fresh peripheral blood. From RNA, the CDR3 regions of TCR beta chains were amplified and sequenced. HTBI-primed first-round RT-PCR preceded second-round multiplex PCR. Via MiXCR, TCRdb re-called the multiplex PCR reads, giving one row per CDR3 protein. The repertoire includes roughly 700,000 distinct CDR3 sequences, roughly 40% of them detected once, and about 40% sits in the top ten.

This sequence joins TRBV19 and TRBJ1-2, with D maybe TRBD1 (6 bases). This receptor was obtained from an adult man with Graves' ophthalmopathy. Sequenced: peripheral blood. The CDR3 bases are TGTGCCAGTAGTCCACGACAGGAAGGAGGCTACACCTTC. It specifies CASSPRQEGGYTF.